This entry lists 7 T cell receptor beta chains sequenced from one sample in a study of T cells in Graves' hyperthyroidism and ophthalmopathy. Authors of the study amplified TCR beta CDR3 regions from RNA transcripts. When the TCR CDR3 underwent first-round RT-PCR, the HTBI primer set was used. TCRdb passed the multiplex PCR reads through MiXCR, listing each CDR3 protein once. The sample contains approximately 600,000 distinct CDR3 sequences, less than 25% of which appear only once. The sequenced material came from blood. The receptors stem from a man aged 30 to 45 with Graves' ophthalmopathy.

In DNA form, the CDR3 reads TGTGCCAGTAGTACAAAACTCGTCCTCCTGGCCCAAGAGACCCAGTACTTC. Protein sequence: CASSTKLVLLAQETQYF. The rearrangement uses TRBV19 and TRBJ2-5, with D unclear. The germline CDR1 and CDR2 sequences are LNHDA and SQIVND (reference sequence). This CDR3 contains 17 residues. V was trimmed by 4 bases and J by 1 base, leaving 19 bases between them.

The chain combines TRBV28 with TRBJ1-5; D is unresolved. Germline V gene data show CDR1 as MDHEN and CDR2 as SYDVKM. The CDR3 consists of 14 residues. V was trimmed by 3 bases and J by 0 bases, leaving 6 bases between them. The CDR3 DNA follows: TGTGCCAGCAGTTTCTCGAGTAGCAATCAGCCCCAGCATTTT. Protein: CASSFSSSNQPQHF.

There are a few counts of this clonotype. The V gene is TRBV20-1, the J gene TRBJ1-1; D not certain. The CDR3 runs to 13 residues. The germline V gene encodes CDR1 DFQATT and CDR2 SNEGSKA (reference sequence). V was trimmed by 6 bases and J by 0 bases, leaving 11 bases between them. The DNA of the CDR3 is TGCAGTGCCTCACAGAGAATGAACACTGAAGCTTTCTTT. It specifies CSASQRMNTEAFF.

This clonotype was observed a handful of times. The chain carries TRBV6-1 and TRBJ2-6, with D uncertain. This CDR3 region has 18 residues. Trimming left V 6 bases short and J 0 bases short, with 18 bases between. Looked up from germline, CDR1 is MNHNS and CDR2 is SASEGT. The CDR3 bases are TGTGCCAGCAGCCCCTACGCCGCCCACAGCTCTGGGGCCAACGTCCTGACTTTC. Translating it yields CASSPYAAHSSGANVLTF.

This rearrangement joins TRBV18 to TRBJ2-1; 10 bases map to TRBD2. The CDR3 sequence is 16 residues long. Looked up from germline, CDR1 is KGHSH and CDR2 is LQKENI. V trimming: 0 bases; J trimming: 7 bases; junction bases outside the gene matches: 6. The DNA for the CDR3 is TGTGCCAGCTCACCACCGTCTAGCGGGAGAAATAATGAGCAGTTCTTC. It specifies CASSPPSSGRNNEQFF.

CDR3 nucleotide sequence: TGCGCCAGCAGCCAAGATAGCGGGGTATTGGGTACTGAAGCTTTCTTT. Amino acids: CASSQDSGVLGTEAFF. The chain links TRBV4-1 to TRBJ1-1; unclear D gene. CDR1 is MGHRA and CDR2 is YSYEKL in the germline V gene. V gave up 0 bases and J gave up 5 bases, with 16 bases separating them. CDR3 size: 16 residues.

The chain joins TRBV12-3 or TRBV12-4 to TRBJ2-7; D is uncertain. V was trimmed by 5 bases and J by 5 bases, leaving 7 bases between them. The CDR3 is 11 amino acids. The CDR3: CASSKRHEQYF. As DNA, the CDR3 is TGTGCCAGCAGTAAGAGGCACGAGCAGTACTTC.